This T cell receptor beta chain is drawn from a study of glioma-infiltrating T cells. The table lists this clonotype with a few counts. Antigen unknown. TCR alpha and beta CDR3 regions were amplified from RNA using iRepertoire nested multiplex PCR. Each CDR3 protein is one row after TCRdb ran MiXCR on the multiplex PCR reads. The sample gives fewer than 250,000 distinct CDR3 sequences, roughly a third of which show up once; 20% to 25% is in the top ten. Study outcomes and limitations: Very few CDR3 sequences were shared between tissue and blood. Non-neoplastic patients had below-expected tissue-blood divergence, while all gliomas exceeded expectation.

The receptor was isolated from a human donor with low-grade glioma or glioblastoma, undergoing nonglioma brain surgery, or in good health (not recorded which). Material: glioma tissue, nonneoplastic brain tissue, or PBMCs (not recorded which).

The CDR3 bases are TGTGCCAGCAGTTTATGGGGGCTAGCCAAAAACATTCAGTACTTC. As protein: CASSLWGLAKNIQYF. This chain uses TRBV12-3 or TRBV12-4 with TRBJ2-4; possible D gene TRBD1, 6 bases. This CDR3 contains 15 residues. The V end lost 2 bases, the J end lost 0 bases, and 8 bases lay between the germline ends.